The present entry profiles one T cell receptor beta chain with its context. TCRdb's copy holds only in-frame clones and misses some; the assay was immunoSEQ multiplex PCR. Seen here are roughly 120,000 clones, around 90% observed once, and the top ten hold roughly 8.2%. The data belong to a study of blood T cell repertoires in COVID-19. Germline assignment: CDR1 SGHDN and CDR2 FVKESK. CDR3 size: 21 residues. Trimming removed 1 base from V and 1 base from J; junction bases left unmatched: 17. Sequences were obtained from peripheral blood. The chain couples TRBV14 to TRBJ2-4, with 9 nucleotides matching TRBD1. This receptor was obtained from a human donor in a cohort sampled during active COVID-19. The CDR3 bases are TGTGCCAGCAGCCAAGTCAAGAGCCGGGGACAGGGCAGGGGGGCCAAAAACATTCAGTACTTC. Protein sequence: CASSQVKSRGQGRGAKNIQYF.